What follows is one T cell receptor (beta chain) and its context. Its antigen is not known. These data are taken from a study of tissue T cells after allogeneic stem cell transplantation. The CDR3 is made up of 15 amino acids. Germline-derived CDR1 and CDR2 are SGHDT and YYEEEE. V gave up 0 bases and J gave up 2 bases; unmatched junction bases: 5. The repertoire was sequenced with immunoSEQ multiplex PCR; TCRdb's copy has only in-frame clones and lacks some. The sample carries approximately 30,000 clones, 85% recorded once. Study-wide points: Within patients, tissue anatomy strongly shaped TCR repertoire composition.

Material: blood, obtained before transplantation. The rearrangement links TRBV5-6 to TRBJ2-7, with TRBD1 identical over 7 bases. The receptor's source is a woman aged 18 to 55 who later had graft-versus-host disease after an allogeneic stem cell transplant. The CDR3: CASSLGQGSPYEQYF. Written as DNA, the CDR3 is TGTGCCAGCAGCTTGGGACAGGGTTCCCCCTACGAGCAGTACTTC.